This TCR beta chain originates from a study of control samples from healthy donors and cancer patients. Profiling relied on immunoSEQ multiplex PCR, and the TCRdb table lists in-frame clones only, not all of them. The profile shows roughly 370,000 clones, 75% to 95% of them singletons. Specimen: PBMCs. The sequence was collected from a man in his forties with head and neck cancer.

Written as DNA, the CDR3 is TGTGCCAGCAGCTTAACTGGCTACAATGAGCAGTTCTTC. Protein: CASSLTGYNEQFF. The chain uses TRBV7-2 and TRBJ2-1; no definite D call. Germline V lookup: CDR1 SGHTA, CDR2 FQGNSA. This CDR3 contains 13 residues. V lost 2 bases and J 3 bases, leaving 5 bases between the germline ends. The full variable domain, completed using reference TRBV7-2 and TRBJ2-1, is GAGVSQSPSNKVTEKGKDVELRCDPISGHTALYWYRQSLGQGLEFLIYFQGNSAPDKSGLPSDRFSAERTGGSVSTLTIQRTQQEDSAVYLCASSLTGYNEQFFGPGTRLTVL.